Following are 28 T cell receptor beta chains from one sample sequenced in a study of blood T cell repertoires in COVID-19. Method: immunoSEQ multiplex PCR; TCRdb's copy keeps in-frame clones and lacks some. Of 150,000 to 200,000 clones in the sample, more than 65% were seen once. The sequenced sample consisted of peripheral blood. These receptors all stem from an older woman with COVID-19, enrolled during active disease.

The sample holds one count of this clone. The rearrangement uses TRBV9 and TRBJ2-3; 10 nucleotides align to TRBD2. Germline V gives CDR1 SGDLS, CDR2 YYNGEE. V was pared by 0 bases and J by 7 bases, with 5 bases of the junction left unmatched. This CDR3 comprises 15 residues. CDR3 DNA: TGTGCCAGCAGCGTAGGACTAGCGGGTGGCAATACGCAGTATTTT. It translates to CASSVGLAGGNTQYF. The complete variable domain, with remaining parts taken from reference TRBV9 and TRBJ2-3, reads DSGVTQTPKHLITATGQRVTLRCSPRSGDLSVYWYQQSLDQGLQFLIQYYNGEERAKGNILERFSAQQFPDLHSELNLSSLELGDSALYFCASSVGLAGGNTQYFGPGTRLTVL.

A few counts support this clone. V gene TRBV15 combines with J gene TRBJ2-7; D might be TRBD2 (5 bases). V lost 0 bases and J lost 0, with 6 bases in between. Germline CDR1 and CDR2: LNHNV and YYDKDF (reference sequence). This CDR3 has 14 residues. CDR3 protein: CATSRERDSYEQYV. CDR3 nucleotides: TGTGCCACCAGCAGAGAGAGGGACTCCTACGAGCAGTACGTC.

The table lists this clone with a count of one. In DNA form, the CDR3 reads TGTGCCAGAAGCTTGACAGGGCGGGAGCAGTTCTTC. It is translated as CARSLTGREQFF. The rearrangement uses TRBV5-3 and TRBJ2-1; TRBD1 is a possible D gene (6 bases). TRBV5-3 has ORF status, its function being uncertain. This CDR3 is built from 12 residues. V was clipped by 1 base and J by 10 bases, with 9 bases between them.

This chain connects TRBV28 to TRBJ1-2; 9 nucleotides agree with TRBD1. The V gene end was trimmed by 2 bases and the J gene end by 5 bases; junction bases not matched to a gene: 9. The CDR3 contains 16 residues. From germline, CDR1 is MDHEN and CDR2 SYDVKM. CDR3 nucleotides: TGTGCCAGCAGTTTAATAGGGACAGGGCCAGGGTATGGCTACACCTTC. It encodes CASSLIGTGPGYGYTF.

The V and J genes are TRBV15 and TRBJ2-3; D possibly corresponds to TRBD2 (5 bases). Germline assignment: CDR1 LNHNV and CDR2 YYDKDF (reference sequence). V was clipped by 4 bases and J by 3 bases, with 14 bases between them. The CDR3 totals 15 residues. The CDR3 here is CATSNRGRGTDTQYF. The CDR3 DNA follows: TGTGCCACCAGCAACAGAGGGAGAGGAACAGATACGCAGTATTTT.

V usage is TRBV6-6 and J usage is TRBJ2-7, with D perhaps matching TRBD1 (5 bases). Germline V CDR1 and CDR2: MNHNY, SVGAGI (reference sequence). Trimming took off 7 bases at V and 0 bases at J, with 13 bases between the two ends. CDR3 size: 14 residues. In DNA, the CDR3 is TGTGCCAGCAAGGACACCCCGAGCTCCTACGAGCAGTACGTC. It codes for CASKDTPSSYEQYV.

This rearrangement joins TRBV9 to TRBJ2-3; the D is unclear. This CDR3 has 14 amino acids. V was pared by 4 bases and J by 0 bases, with 9 bases between. CDR1 and CDR2 from the germline V gene are SGDLS and YYNGEE. DNA of the CDR3: TGTGCCAGCAGCCCCCTGAGTAGCACAGATACGCAGTATTTT. The encoded protein is CASSPLSSTDTQYF.

The J gene is TRBJ2-1, the V gene TRBV24-1; D may be TRBD1 (6 bases). Germline V gives CDR1 KGHDR, CDR2 SFDVKD. V dropped 3 bases and J dropped 8 bases, with 13 bases sitting between them. The CDR3 extends over 14 amino acids. CDR3 DNA: TGTGCCACCAGTGATACTAGGGGGAGTGATGAGCAGTTCTTC. This codes for CATSDTRGSDEQFF.

The chain is built from TRBV9 and TRBJ1-6, with a possible D match to TRBD1 (6 bases). This CDR3 is 15 amino acids long. Trimming left V 0 bases short and J 6 bases short, with 10 bases between. Germline V gives CDR1 SGDLS, CDR2 YYNGEE. CDR3 loop: CASSVATGPNSPLHF. The DNA for the CDR3 is TGTGCCAGCAGCGTAGCGACAGGCCCTAATTCACCCCTCCACTTT. Complete variable domain (other parts from reference TRBV9 and TRBJ1-6): DSGVTQTPKHLITATGQRVTLRCSPRSGDLSVYWYQQSLDQGLQFLIQYYNGEERAKGNILERFSAQQFPDLHSELNLSSLELGDSALYFCASSVATGPNSPLHFGNGTRLTVT.

The V gene is TRBV3-1 (or the pseudogene TRBV3-2), the J gene TRBJ2-3, with TRBD2 matching 7 bases. CDR1 is LGHDT and CDR2 is YNNKEL in the germline V gene (reference sequence). The CDR3 covers 18 residues. Unmatched junction bases numbered 10, after V lost 0 bases and J lost 1 base. The CDR3 is CASSQDRVAGRRTDTQYF. For the CDR3, the DNA is TGTGCCAGCAGCCAAGATCGGGTAGCGGGCCGCCGCACAGATACGCAGTATTTT.

In its sample, this clone was seen once. This chain joins TRBV3-1 (or the pseudogene TRBV3-2) and TRBJ2-7; D is undetermined. The CDR3 runs 12 residues. V lost 4 bases and J lost 8, with 12 bases in between. Germline CDR1 and CDR2: LGHDT and YNNKEL (reference sequence). The DNA for the CDR3 is TGTGCCAGCAGCCCCGTATTGGGCAAGCAGTACTTC. Its protein product is CASSPVLGKQYF.

The CDR3 loop reads CASSVGSSGAYNEQFF. The DNA of the CDR3 is TGTGCCAGCAGCGTAGGGAGTTCGGGGGCCTACAATGAGCAGTTCTTC. The chain has TRBV9 and TRBJ2-1, with a possible D match to TRBD2 (6 bases). This CDR3 has 16 residues. V was clipped by 0 bases and J by 2 bases, with 12 bases between them. Germline lookup yields CDR1 SGDLS and CDR2 YYNGEE.

This clone appeared a single time. V is TRBV6-5 and J is TRBJ1-2; D may be TRBD1 (6 bases). Trimming left V 7 bases short and J 4 bases short, with 16 bases between. The CDR3 spans 14 residues. The V gene's germline CDR1 is MNHEY and CDR2 SVGAGI. In DNA form, the CDR3 reads TGTGCCAGCACACTATCACAGGGATTCTATGGCTACACCTTC. Its translation is CASTLSQGFYGYTF.

CDR3 residues: CSASPRTSGRAYRQFF. CDR3 nucleotide sequence: TGCAGTGCTAGTCCTCGGACTAGCGGGAGGGCCTATCGGCAGTTCTTC. V is TRBV20-1 and J is TRBJ2-1; 15 positions match TRBD2. After removal of 3 bases from V and 12 bases from J, the junction contained 12 bases not matched to a gene. The CDR3 length is 16 residues. Germline loops: CDR1 DFQATT, CDR2 SNEGSKA (reference sequence).

The V and J genes are TRBV19 and TRBJ2-7, with 12 bases matching TRBD2. V trimming: 5 bases; J trimming: 2 bases; junction bases outside the gene matches: 13. The CDR3 contains 18 residues. In germline, CDR1 is LNHDA, CDR2 SQIVND (reference sequence). The chain's CDR3 is CASSFRVTSGRGAYEQYF. CDR3 nucleotides: TGTGCCAGTAGTTTCCGAGTGACTAGCGGGAGAGGGGCCTACGAGCAGTACTTC.

The chain links TRBV21-1 to TRBJ2-7; the table assigns TRBD2, which was not confirmed against the DNA. TRBV21-1 counts as a pseudogene. The CDR3 contains 18 residues. CDR3 loop: CASSKKRGTSGPLDEQYV. The CDR3 region has the DNA TGTGCCAGCAGCAAAAAGAGGGGGACTAGCGGGCCCCTGGACGAGCAGTACGTC.

The V and J genes are TRBV5-1 and TRBJ2-5; 8 nucleotides agree with TRBD2. The CDR3 covers 14 residues. V trimming: 3 bases; J trimming: 2 bases; junction bases outside the gene matches: 3. The germline CDR1 and CDR2 sequences are SGHRS and YFSETQ. The CDR3 spells CASSSGLAQETQYF. The CDR3 coding sequence is TGCGCCAGCAGCTCCGGACTAGCACAAGAGACCCAGTACTTC.

V is TRBV11-3 and J is TRBJ2-7, with D possibly matching TRBD1 (7 bases). The germline V gene has CDR1 SGHNT and CDR2 YENEEA. V lost 2 bases and J 3 bases, leaving 14 bases between the germline ends. The CDR3 consists of 15 residues. The CDR3, as DNA: TGTGCCAGCAGCTTAAATGCAGGGGGGCTCTACGAGCAGTACTTC. Its protein is CASSLNAGGLYEQYF.

The CDR3 DNA follows: TGTGCCAGCAGCTTATTTAGCGGGAGGGTGAGCTCCTACGAGCAGTACTTC. Its translation is CASSLFSGRVSSYEQYF. V usage is TRBV11-3 and J usage is TRBJ2-7; 11 bases agree with TRBD2. The CDR3 spans 17 residues. V dropped 2 bases and J dropped 0; count of bases not matched to a gene: 6. The germline V gene encodes CDR1 SGHNT and CDR2 YENEEA.

This chain uses TRBV2 with TRBJ2-5; 12 bases agree with TRBD2. This CDR3 contains 14 residues. V shed 6 bases and J 1 base; nucleotides not matched to a gene: 0. Germline V gene data show CDR1 as SNHLY and CDR2 as FYNNEI. In DNA form, the CDR3 reads TGTGCCAGCAGGGGACTAGCGGGCCAAGAGACCCAGTACTTC. Residues: CASRGLAGQETQYF.

The CDR3 DNA is TGTGCCAGCAGTGGTACAGGCCCCACCGGGGAGCTGTTTTTT. Translated: CASSGTGPTGELFF. This rearrangement joins TRBV6-4 to TRBJ2-2; maybe TRBD1 (5 bases). Germline CDR1 MRHNA, CDR2 SNTAGT. The germline V and J ends were trimmed by 4 bases and 4 bases, with 10 bases remaining between them. The CDR3 is 14 residues long.

In its sample, this clone was seen a few times. This rearrangement joins TRBV9 to TRBJ2-1; maybe TRBD2 (6 bases). Germline assignment: CDR1 SGDLS and CDR2 YYNGEE. Trimming removed 4 bases at V and 2 bases at J, with 13 bases between. CDR3 length equals 15 residues. The CDR3 region is CASSTRDSTYNEQFF. CDR3 in DNA: TGTGCCAGCAGCACCCGGGACTCGACCTACAATGAGCAGTTCTTC.

This clone turned up a few times. The CDR3 reads CASSPWSGFSEQFF. The CDR3 nucleotides are TGTGCCAGCAGCCCATGGAGTGGGTTTAGTGAGCAGTTCTTC. This sequence joins TRBV7-2 and TRBJ2-1, with no clear D. Per the germline V gene, CDR1 is SGHTA and CDR2 is FQGNSA. The V and J ends lost 5 bases and 9 bases respectively, with 17 bases between them. The CDR3 spans 14 residues.

Only a few counts were recorded for this clone. The rearrangement uses TRBV6-1 and TRBJ1-6, with TRBD1 matching 8 bases. Germline trimming cut 3 bases from V and 10 bases from J; bases unmatched to any gene: 2. The CDR3 covers 13 residues. The germline V gene encodes CDR1 MNHNS and CDR2 SASEGT. The CDR3 DNA reads as TGTGCCAGCAGTGACAGGGGGCAATCACCCCTCCACTTT. Its translation: CASSDRGQSPLHF.

The J gene is TRBJ1-3, the V gene TRBV4-1; D is uncertain. Germline lookup yields CDR1 MGHRA and CDR2 YSYEKL. Trimming took off 3 bases at V and 2 bases at J, with 14 bases between the two ends. The CDR3 runs to 16 residues. CDR3 amino acids: CASSHPRVVPGNTIYF. In DNA form, the CDR3 reads TGCGCCAGCAGCCATCCTCGGGTGGTGCCTGGAAACACCATATATTTT.

This rearrangement joins TRBV5-1 to TRBJ1-6, with 9 bases fitting TRBD1. Trimming took 0 bases from V and 10 from J; bases not matched to a gene: 14. Germline V gene sequence: CDR1 SGHRS, CDR2 YFSETQ. The CDR3 length is 18 residues. CDR3 amino acids: CASSLAWTGAMSLSPLHF. Here the CDR3 DNA reads TGCGCCAGCAGCTTGGCCTGGACAGGGGCTATGTCGTTGTCACCCCTCCACTTT.

The V and J genes are TRBV7-2 and TRBJ1-5; D unresolved. Trimming took off 1 base at V and 4 bases at J, with 8 bases between the two ends. The CDR3 length is 14 residues. CDR1 SGHTA and CDR2 FQGNSA come from the germline V gene. CDR3 region: CASSLVSGNQPQHF. The CDR3 coding sequence is TGTGCCAGCAGCTTAGTTTCCGGGAATCAGCCCCAGCATTTT. The full variable domain, its missing parts supplied by reference TRBV7-2 and TRBJ1-5, is GAGVSQSPSNKVTEKGKDVELRCDPISGHTALYWYRQSLGQGLEFLIYFQGNSAPDKSGLPSDRFSAERTGGSVSTLTIQRTQQEDSAVYLCASSLVSGNQPQHFGDGTRLSIL.

This clone has just one count. The rearrangement joins TRBV3-1 (or the pseudogene TRBV3-2) to TRBJ2-3, with D unclear. CDR1 and CDR2 (germline): LGHDT, YNNKEL (reference sequence). V was shortened by 4 bases and J by 1 base, with 18 bases between the two germline ends. The CDR3 is 17 residues long. The chain's CDR3 is CASSRSQAIWGTDTQYF. The CDR3 region has the DNA TGTGCCAGCAGCCGGTCCCAGGCGATCTGGGGCACAGATACGCAGTATTTT.